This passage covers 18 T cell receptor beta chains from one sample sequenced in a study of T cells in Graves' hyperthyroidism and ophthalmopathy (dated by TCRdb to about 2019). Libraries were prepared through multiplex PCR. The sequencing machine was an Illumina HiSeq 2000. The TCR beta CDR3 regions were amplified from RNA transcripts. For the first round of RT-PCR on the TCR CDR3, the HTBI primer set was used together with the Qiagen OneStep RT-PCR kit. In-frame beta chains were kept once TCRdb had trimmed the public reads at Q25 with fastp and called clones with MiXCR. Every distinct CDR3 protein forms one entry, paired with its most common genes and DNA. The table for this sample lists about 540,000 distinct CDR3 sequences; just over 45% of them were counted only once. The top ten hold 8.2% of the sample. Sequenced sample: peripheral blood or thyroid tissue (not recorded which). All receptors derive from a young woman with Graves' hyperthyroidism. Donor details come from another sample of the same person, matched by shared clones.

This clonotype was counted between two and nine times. CDR3 protein: CSARLAGPYEQYF. CDR3 sequence (DNA): TGCAGTGCTAGACTAGCGGGACCCTACGAGCAGTACTTC. The chain is built from TRBV20-1 and TRBJ2-7; TRBD2 aligns across 9 bases. V was pared by 2 bases and J by 2 bases, with 1 base of the junction left unmatched. The CDR3 sequence is 13 residues long. Germline V CDR1 and CDR2: DFQATT, SNEGSKA (reference sequence).

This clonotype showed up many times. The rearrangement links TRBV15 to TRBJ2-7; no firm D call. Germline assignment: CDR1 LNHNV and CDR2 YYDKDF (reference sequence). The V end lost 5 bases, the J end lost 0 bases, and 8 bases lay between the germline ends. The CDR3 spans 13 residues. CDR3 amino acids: CATSLDSSYEQYF. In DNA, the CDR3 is TGTGCCACCAGCCTCGATTCCTCCTACGAGCAGTACTTC.

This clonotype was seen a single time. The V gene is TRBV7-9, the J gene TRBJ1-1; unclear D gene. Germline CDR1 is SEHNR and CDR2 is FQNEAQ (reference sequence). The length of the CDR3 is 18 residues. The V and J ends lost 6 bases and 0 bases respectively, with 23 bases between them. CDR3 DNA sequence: TGTGCCAGCAGTCCCATACCGGGCCAAAGGAGGGTGAACACTGAAGCTTTCTTT. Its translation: CASSPIPGQRRVNTEAFF.

In nucleotides, the CDR3 is TGCGCCAGCAGCCAAGCCGGGACAGGGTACGGCTACACCTTC. Amino acid sequence: CASSQAGTGYGYTF. This rearrangement joins TRBV5-1 to TRBJ1-2; 9 bases align to TRBD1. Germline V gives CDR1 SGHRS, CDR2 YFSETQ. V trimming: 4 bases; J trimming: 8 bases; junction bases outside the gene matches: 9. The CDR3 has 14 residues.

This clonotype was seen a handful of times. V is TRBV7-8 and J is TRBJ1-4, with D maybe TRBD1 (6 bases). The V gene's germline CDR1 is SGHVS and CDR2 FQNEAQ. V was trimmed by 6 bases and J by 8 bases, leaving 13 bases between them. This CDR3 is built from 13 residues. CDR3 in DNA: TGTGCCAGCAGTGAACGTAGGGGGGAAAAACTGTTTTTT. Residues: CASSERRGEKLFF. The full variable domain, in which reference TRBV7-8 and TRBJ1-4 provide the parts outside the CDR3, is GAGVSQSPRYKVAKRGQDVALRCDPISGHVSLFWYQQALGQGPEFLTYFQNEAQLDKSGLPSDRFFAERPEGSVSTLKIQRTQQEDSAVYLCASSERRGEKLFFGSGTQLSVL.

CDR3 sequence (DNA): TGCAGTGCTAGAGTCCCTCTCAGGGGGGACCACGAGCAGTACTTC. It translates to CSARVPLRGDHEQYF. The rearrangement joins TRBV20-1 to TRBJ2-7; perhaps TRBD1 as D (7 bases). Germline V CDR1 and CDR2: DFQATT, SNEGSKA (reference sequence). The CDR3 length is 15 residues. V was trimmed by 1 base and J by 5 bases, leaving 18 bases between them.

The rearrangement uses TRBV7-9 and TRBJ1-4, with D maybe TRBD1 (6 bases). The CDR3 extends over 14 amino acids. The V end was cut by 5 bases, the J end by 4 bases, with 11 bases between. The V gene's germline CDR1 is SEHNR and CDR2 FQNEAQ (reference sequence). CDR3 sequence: CASSGRDNNEKLFF. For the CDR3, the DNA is TGTGCCAGCAGCGGTCGGGACAATAATGAAAAACTGTTTTTT.

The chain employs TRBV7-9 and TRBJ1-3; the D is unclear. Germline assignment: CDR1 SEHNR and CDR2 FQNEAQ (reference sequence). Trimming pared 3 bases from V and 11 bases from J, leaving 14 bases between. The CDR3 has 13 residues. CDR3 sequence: CASSLRGASAIYF. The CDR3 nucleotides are TGTGCCAGCAGCTTGCGAGGAGCCTCCGCCATATATTTT.

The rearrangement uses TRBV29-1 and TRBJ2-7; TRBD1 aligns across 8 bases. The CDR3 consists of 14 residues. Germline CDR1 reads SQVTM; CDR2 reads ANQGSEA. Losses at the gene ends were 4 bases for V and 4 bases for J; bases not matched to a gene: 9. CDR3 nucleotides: TGCAGCGTTGGGGCGCAGGGGGCCTTTTACGAGCAGTACTTC. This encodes CSVGAQGAFYEQYF.

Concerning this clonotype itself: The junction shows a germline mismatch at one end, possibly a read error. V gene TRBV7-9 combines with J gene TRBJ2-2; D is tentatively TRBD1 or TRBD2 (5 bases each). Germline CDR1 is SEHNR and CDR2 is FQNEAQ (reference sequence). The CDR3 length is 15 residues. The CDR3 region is CASSSGRSNTGELFF. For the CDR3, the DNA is TGCGCCAGCAGCTCGGGACGTTCGAACACCGGGGAGCTGTTTTTT.

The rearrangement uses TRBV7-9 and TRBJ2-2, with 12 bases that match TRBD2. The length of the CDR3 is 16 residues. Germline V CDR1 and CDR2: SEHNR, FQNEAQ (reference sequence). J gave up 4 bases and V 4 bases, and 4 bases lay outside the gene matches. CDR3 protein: CASSSGLAGRTGELFF. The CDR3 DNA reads TGTGCCAGCAGCTCAGGACTAGCGGGACGCACCGGGGAGCTGTTTTTT.

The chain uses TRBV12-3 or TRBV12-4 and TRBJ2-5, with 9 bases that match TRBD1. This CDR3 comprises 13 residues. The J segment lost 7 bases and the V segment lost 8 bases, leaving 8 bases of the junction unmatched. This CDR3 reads CASGDRASGTQYF. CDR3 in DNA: TGTGCCAGCGGGGACAGGGCCTCGGGGACCCAGTACTTC.

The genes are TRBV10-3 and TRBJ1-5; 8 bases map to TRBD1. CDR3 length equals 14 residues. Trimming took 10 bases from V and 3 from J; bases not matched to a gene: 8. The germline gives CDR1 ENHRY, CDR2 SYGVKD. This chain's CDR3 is CATAGTGYNQPQHF. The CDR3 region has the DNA TGTGCCACTGCCGGGACAGGTTACAATCAGCCCCAGCATTTT.

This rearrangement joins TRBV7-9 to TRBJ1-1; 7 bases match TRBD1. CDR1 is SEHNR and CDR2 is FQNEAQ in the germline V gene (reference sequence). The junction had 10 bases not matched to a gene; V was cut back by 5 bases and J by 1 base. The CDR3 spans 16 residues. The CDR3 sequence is CASSPGPQGTNTEAFF. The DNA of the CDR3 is TGTGCCAGCAGCCCCGGGCCACAGGGGACGAACACTGAAGCTTTCTTT.

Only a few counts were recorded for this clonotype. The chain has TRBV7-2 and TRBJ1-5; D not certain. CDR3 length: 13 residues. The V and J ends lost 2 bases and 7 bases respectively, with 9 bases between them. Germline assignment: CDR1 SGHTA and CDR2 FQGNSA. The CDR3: CASSLSLGQPQHF. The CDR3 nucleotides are TGTGCCAGCAGCTTAAGTCTCGGCCAGCCCCAGCATTTT. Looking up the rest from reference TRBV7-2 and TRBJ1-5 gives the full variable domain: GAGVSQSPSNKVTEKGKDVELRCDPISGHTALYWYRQSLGQGLEFLIYFQGNSAPDKSGLPSDRFSAERTGGSVSTLTIQRTQQEDSAVYLCASSLSLGQPQHFGDGTRLSIL.

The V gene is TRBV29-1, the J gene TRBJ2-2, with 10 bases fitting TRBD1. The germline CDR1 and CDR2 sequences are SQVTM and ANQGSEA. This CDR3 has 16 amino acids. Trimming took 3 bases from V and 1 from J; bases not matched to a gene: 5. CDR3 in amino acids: CSVDLWDRGNTGELFF. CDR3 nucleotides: TGCAGCGTTGATCTATGGGACAGGGGGAACACCGGGGAGCTGTTTTTT.

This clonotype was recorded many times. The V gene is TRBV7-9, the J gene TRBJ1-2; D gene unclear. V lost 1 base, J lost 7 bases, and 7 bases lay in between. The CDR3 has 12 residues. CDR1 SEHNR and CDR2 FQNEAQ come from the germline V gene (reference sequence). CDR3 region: CASSLEVSGYTF. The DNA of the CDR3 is TGTGCCAGCAGCTTAGAGGTTTCTGGCTACACCTTC.

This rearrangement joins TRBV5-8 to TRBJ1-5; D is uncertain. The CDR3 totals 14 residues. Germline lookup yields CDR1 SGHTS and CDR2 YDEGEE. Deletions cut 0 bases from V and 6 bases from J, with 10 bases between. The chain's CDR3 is CASSLGWDSQPQHF. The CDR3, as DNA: TGTGCCAGCAGCTTGGGGTGGGATAGTCAGCCCCAGCATTTT.